This T cell receptor beta chain was sequenced during a study of T cells after yellow fever vaccination. TCRdb reanalysed the 5' RACE reads using MiXCR and keeps one entry per CDR3 protein. The table has approximately 330,000 distinct CDR3 sequences, over 4% seen once. Germline V gene sequence: CDR1 DFQATT, CDR2 SNEGSKA (reference sequence). The V end lost 2 bases, the J end lost 2 bases, and 11 bases lay between the germline ends. CDR3 length: 14 residues. The material was PBMCs, obtained 5 days after the yellow fever booster vaccination. The chain links TRBV20-1 to TRBJ2-3, with D possibly being TRBD1 (6 bases). This receptor was identified in a man in his late teens or twenties who received the YFV17D yellow fever vaccine. CDR3 nucleotide sequence: TGCAGTGCTAGATTTACAGGGAACACAGATACGCAGTATTTT. It encodes CSARFTGNTDTQYF.